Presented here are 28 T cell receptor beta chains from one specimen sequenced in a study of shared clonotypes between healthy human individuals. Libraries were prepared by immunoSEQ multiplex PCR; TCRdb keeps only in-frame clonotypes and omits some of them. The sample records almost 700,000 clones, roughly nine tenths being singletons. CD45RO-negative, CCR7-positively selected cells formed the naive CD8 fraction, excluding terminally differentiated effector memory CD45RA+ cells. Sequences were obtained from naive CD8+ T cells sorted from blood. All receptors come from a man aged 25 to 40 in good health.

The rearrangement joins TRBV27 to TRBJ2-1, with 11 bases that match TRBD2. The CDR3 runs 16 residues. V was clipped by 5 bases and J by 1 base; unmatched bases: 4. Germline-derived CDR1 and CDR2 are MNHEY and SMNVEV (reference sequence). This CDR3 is CASSTRLAGSYNEQFF. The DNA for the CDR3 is TGTGCCAGCAGTACCCGACTAGCGGGGTCCTACAATGAGCAGTTCTTC.

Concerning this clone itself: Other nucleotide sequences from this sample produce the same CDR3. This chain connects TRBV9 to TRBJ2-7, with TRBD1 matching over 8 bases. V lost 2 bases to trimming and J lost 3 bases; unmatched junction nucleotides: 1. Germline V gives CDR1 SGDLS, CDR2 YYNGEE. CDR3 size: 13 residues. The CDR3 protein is CASSVDRGYEQYF. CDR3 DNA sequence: TGTGCCAGCAGCGTTGACAGGGGCTACGAGCAGTACTTC.

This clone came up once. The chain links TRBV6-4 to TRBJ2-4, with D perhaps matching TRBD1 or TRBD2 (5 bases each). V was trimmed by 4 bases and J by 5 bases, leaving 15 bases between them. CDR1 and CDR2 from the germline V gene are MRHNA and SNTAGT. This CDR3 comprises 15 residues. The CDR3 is CASSAVGPVENIQYF. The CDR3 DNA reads TGTGCCAGCAGTGCCGTGGGACCTGTTGAAAACATTCAGTACTTC.

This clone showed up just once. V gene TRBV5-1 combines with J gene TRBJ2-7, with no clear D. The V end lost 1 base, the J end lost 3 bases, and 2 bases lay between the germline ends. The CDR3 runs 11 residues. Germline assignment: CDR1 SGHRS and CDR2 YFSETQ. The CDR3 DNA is TGCGCCAGCAGCTTGTTCTACGAGCAGTACTTC. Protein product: CASSLFYEQYF. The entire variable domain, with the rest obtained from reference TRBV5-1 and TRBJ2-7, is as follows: KAGVTQTPRYLIKTRGQQVTLSCSPISGHRSVSWYQQTPGQGLQFLFEYFSETQRNKGNFPGRFSGRQFSNSRSEMNVSTLELGDSALYLCASSLFYEQYFGPGTRLTVT.

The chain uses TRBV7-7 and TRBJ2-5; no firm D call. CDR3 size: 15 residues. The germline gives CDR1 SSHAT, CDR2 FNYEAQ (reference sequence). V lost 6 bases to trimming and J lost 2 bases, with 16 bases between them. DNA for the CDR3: TGTGCCAGCAGTTCGAAAGGTGACCGACAAGAGACCCAGTACTTC. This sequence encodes CASSSKGDRQETQYF.

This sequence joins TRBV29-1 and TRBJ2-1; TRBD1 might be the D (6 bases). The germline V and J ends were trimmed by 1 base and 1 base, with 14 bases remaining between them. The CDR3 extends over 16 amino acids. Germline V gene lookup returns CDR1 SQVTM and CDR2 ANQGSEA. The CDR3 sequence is CSVEGSQGSSYNEQFF. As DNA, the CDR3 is TGCAGCGTTGAAGGGTCGCAGGGGAGTTCCTACAATGAGCAGTTCTTC.

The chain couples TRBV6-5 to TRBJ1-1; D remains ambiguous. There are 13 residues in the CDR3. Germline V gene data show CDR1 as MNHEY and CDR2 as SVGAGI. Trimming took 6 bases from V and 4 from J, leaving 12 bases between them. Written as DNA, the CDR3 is TGTGCCAGCAGCCCTCCCTTTGGCACTGAAGCTTTCTTT. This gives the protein CASSPPFGTEAFF.

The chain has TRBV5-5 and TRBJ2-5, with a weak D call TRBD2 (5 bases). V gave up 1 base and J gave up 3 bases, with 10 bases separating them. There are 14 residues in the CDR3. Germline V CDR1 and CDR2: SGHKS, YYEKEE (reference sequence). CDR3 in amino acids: CASSLYGVKETQYF. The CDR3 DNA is TGTGCCAGCAGCTTGTACGGGGTTAAAGAGACCCAGTACTTC.

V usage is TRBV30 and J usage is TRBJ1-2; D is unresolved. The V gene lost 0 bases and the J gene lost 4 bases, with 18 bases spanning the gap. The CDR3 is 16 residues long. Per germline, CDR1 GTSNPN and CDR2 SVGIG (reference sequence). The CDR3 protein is CAWSVVMEVRGYGYTF. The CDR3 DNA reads TGTGCCTGGAGTGTAGTTATGGAGGTGCGCGGCTATGGCTACACCTTC.

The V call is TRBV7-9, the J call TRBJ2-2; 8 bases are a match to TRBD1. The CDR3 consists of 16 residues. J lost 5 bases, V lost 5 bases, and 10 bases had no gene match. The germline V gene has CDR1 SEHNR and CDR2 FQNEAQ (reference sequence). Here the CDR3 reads CASSARTGKGTGELFF. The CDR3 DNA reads TGTGCCAGCAGCGCCAGGACAGGGAAGGGGACCGGGGAGCTGTTTTTT.

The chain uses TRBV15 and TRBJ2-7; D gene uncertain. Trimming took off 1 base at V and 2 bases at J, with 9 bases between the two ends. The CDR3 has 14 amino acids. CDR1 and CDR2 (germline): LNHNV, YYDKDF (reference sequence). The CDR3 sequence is CATSRVGRPYEQYF. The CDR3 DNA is TGTGCCACCAGCAGAGTCGGTCGTCCCTACGAGCAGTACTTC.

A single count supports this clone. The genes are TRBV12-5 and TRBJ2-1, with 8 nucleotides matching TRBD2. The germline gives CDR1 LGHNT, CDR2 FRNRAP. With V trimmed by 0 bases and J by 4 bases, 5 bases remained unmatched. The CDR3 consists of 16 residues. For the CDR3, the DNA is TGTGCTAGTGGTTTGGTAGGGGCGGGGGGATACAATGAGCAGTTCTTC. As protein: CASGLVGAGGYNEQFF. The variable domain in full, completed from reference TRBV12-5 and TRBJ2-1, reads DARVTQTPRHKVTEMGQEVTMRCQPILGHNTVFWYRQTMMQGLELLAYFRNRAPLDDSGMPKDRFSAEMPDATLATLKIQPSEPRDSAVYFCASGLVGAGGYNEQFFGPGTRLTVL.

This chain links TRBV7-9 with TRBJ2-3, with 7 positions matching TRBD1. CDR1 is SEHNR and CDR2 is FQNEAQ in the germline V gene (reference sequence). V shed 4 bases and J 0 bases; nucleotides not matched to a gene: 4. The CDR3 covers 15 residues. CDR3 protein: CASSSPTGSTDTQYF. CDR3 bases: TGTGCCAGCAGCTCGCCGACAGGGAGCACAGATACGCAGTATTTT.

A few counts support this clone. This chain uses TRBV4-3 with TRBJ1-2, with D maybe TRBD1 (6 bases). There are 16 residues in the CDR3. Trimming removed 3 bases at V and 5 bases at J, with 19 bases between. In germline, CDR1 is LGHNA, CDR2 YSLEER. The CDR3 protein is CASSQHSEGVPYGYTF. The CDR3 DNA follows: TGCGCCAGCAGCCAGCACTCAGAGGGGGTTCCGTATGGCTACACCTTC.

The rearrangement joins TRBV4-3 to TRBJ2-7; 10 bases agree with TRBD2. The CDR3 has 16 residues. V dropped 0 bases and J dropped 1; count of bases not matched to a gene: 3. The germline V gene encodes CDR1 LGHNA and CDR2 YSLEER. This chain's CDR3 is CASSQDTAGGSYEQYF. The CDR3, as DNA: TGCGCCAGCAGCCAAGATACAGCGGGAGGGTCCTACGAGCAGTACTTC.

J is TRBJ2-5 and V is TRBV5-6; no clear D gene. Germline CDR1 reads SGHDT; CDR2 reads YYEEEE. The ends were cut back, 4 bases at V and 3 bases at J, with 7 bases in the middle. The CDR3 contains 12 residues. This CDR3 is CASSDIKETQYF. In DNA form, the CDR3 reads TGTGCCAGCAGCGACATAAAAGAGACCCAGTACTTC.

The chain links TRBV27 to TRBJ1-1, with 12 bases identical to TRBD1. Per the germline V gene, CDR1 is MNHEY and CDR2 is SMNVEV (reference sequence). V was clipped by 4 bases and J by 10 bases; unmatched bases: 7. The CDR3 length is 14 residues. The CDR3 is CASSSSRDRGRAFF. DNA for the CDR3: TGTGCCAGCAGTTCCAGCCGGGACAGGGGGCGAGCTTTCTTT.

In nucleotides, the CDR3 is TGTGCCAGCAGCTCACTAGCGGGAGTGTTGGAGACCCAGTACTTC. The encoded protein is CASSSLAGVLETQYF. The V and J genes are TRBV7-9 and TRBJ2-5, with 11 bases matching TRBD2. The CDR3 sequence is 15 residues long. Germline V gene lookup returns CDR1 SEHNR and CDR2 FQNEAQ (reference sequence). Trimming cost V 4 bases and J 5 bases; bases outside gene matches: 6.

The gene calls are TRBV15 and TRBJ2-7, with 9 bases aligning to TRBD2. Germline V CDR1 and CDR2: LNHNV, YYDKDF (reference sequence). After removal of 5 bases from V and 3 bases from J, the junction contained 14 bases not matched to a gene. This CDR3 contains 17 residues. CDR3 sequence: CATSRRPGGRAFYEQYF. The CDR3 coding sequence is TGTGCCACCAGCCGACGTCCCGGCGGGAGGGCCTTCTACGAGCAGTACTTC.

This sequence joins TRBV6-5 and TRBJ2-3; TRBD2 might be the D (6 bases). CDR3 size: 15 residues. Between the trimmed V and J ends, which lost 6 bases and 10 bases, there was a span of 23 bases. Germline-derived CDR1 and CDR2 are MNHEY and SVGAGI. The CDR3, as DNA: TGTGCCAGCAGCCTGGACATCCCCACCCCGGGGGCGCAGTATTTT. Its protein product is CASSLDIPTPGAQYF.

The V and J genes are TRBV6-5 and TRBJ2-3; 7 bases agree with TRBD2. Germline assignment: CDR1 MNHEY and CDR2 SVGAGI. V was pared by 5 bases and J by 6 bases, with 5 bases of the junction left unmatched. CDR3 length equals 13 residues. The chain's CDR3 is CASSGASGDTQYF. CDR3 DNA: TGTGCCAGCAGTGGCGCTAGCGGCGATACGCAGTATTTT.

CDR3 bases: TGTGCCAGCAGGTCCCAGGAGTTTGAGTTCTACGAGCAGTACTTC. Translation gives CASRSQEFEFYEQYF. This chain uses TRBV6-5 with TRBJ2-7, with D unresolved. The CDR3 is made up of 15 amino acids. CDR1 and CDR2 from the germline V gene are MNHEY and SVGAGI. Trimming stripped 6 bases from V and 3 bases from J, with 18 bases between.

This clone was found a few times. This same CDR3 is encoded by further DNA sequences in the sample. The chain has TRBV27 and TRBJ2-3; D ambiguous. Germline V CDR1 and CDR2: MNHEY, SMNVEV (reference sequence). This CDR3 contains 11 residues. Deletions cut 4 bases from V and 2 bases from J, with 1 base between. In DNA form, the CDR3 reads TGTGCCAGCAGTTCCACAGATACGCAGTATTTT. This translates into CASSSTDTQYF.

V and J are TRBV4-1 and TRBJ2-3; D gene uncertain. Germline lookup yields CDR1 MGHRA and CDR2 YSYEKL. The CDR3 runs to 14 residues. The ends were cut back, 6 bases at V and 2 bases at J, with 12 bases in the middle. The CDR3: CASRLIADTDTQYF. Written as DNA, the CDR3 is TGCGCCAGCAGGTTGATAGCAGACACAGATACGCAGTATTTT.

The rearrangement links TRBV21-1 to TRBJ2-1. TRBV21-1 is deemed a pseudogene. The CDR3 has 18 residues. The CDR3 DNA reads TGTGCCAGCAGCAAAGTGCCCGTAGTTGTCAGTACTTACAATGAGCAGTTCTTC. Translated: CASSKVPVVVSTYNEQFF.

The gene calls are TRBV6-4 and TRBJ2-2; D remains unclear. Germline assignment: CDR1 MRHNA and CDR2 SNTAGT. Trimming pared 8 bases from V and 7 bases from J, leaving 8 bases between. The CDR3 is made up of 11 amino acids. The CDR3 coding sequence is TGTGCCAGCTCAAATGGCGGGGAGCTGTTTTTT. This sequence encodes CASSNGGELFF.

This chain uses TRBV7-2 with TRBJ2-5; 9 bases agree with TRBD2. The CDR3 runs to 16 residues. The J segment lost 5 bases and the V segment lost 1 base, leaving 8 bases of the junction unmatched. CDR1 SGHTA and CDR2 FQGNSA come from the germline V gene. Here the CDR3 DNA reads TGTGCCAGCAGCTTAGAAGGAGCGGGAGGCGCGGAGACCCAGTACTTC. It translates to CASSLEGAGGAETQYF.

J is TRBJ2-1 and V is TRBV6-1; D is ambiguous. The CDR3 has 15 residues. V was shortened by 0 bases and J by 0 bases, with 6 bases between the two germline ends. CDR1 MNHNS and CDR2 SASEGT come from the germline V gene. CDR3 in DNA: TGTGCCAGCAGTGAAGCGGTAAGCTCCTACAATGAGCAGTTCTTC. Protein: CASSEAVSSYNEQFF.